Listed below are T cell receptor beta chains from one sample, sequenced in a study of long-term antiretroviral therapy in people with HIV. Profiling relied on immunoSEQ multiplex PCR, and the TCRdb table lists in-frame clones only, not all of them. Altogether tens of thousands of clones are present, 90% to 95% being singletons, with the ten largest covering under 8.5%. This specimen consisted of unsorted PBMCs, obtained 6 to 6.5 years after starting antiretroviral therapy. The source of these receptors is a man under 40 with HIV. CDR3s include the opening cysteine and the closing phenylalanine or tryptophan. The order of the fields is V gene, J gene, D gene, clone size, CDR3 protein, CDR3 DNA. The D gene is left open where the match is weak. Some rows mark clone size as missing; the rest say once, few, many or name a class of expanded clone.

TRBV27	TRBJ1-1	-	-	CASTDRRGGTEAFF	TGTGCCAGCACCGACCGCAGGGGCGGCACTGAAGCTTTCTTT
TRBV5-6	TRBJ1-2	-	-	CASSLKPIGGGYTF	TGTGCCAGCAGCTTGAAACCCATAGGTGGTGGCTACACCTTC
TRBV7-2	TRBJ1-2	-	-	CASSLGLGSYGYTF	TGTGCCAGCAGCTTAGGTTTGGGCAGCTATGGCTACACCTTC
TRBV6-1	TRBJ2-7	-	-	CASSERAGSSYEQYF	TGTGCCAGCAGTGAAAGGGCGGGGAGCTCCTACGAGCAGTACTTC
TRBV7-9	TRBJ1-6	-	few	CASRITGGPLHF	TGTGCCAGCAGAATTACAGGAGGGCCCCTCCACTTT
TRBV21-1	TRBJ2-7	-	-	CASRYEGLAIYEQYF	TGTGCCAGCAGGTATGAGGGACTAGCGATCTACGAGCAGTACTTC
TRBV7-8	TRBJ2-1	-	once	CASNGGGTYNEQFF	TGTGCCAGCAACGGGGGCGGGACCTACAATGAGCAGTTCTTC
TRBV4-2	TRBJ2-3	-	-	CASSQTIDSTDTQYF	TGTGCCAGCAGCCAGACTATCGATAGCACAGATACGCAGTATTTT
TRBV5-5	TRBJ2-7	-	-	CASSLGEQGIPYEQYF	TGTGCCAGCAGCTTGGGGGAACAGGGCATACCCTACGAGCAGTACTTC
TRBV18	TRBJ2-7	-	-	CASSPPGPSSYEQYF	TGTGCCAGCTCACCTCCGGGTCCCTCATCCTACGAGCAGTACTTC
TRBV2	TRBJ2-7	TRBD2	-	CASRDGLELGQYF	TGTGCCAGCAGGGACGGACTAGAATTGGGGCAGTACTTC
TRBV4-3	TRBJ2-7	-	-	CASSQGEHLYEQYF	TGCGCCAGCAGCCAAGGTGAGCATCTCTACGAGCAGTACTTC
TRBV4-1	TRBJ2-4	-	-	CASSPLGRTPGLDIQYF	TGCGCCAGCAGCCCCCTTGGACGGACTCCTGGTCTGGACATTCAGTACTTC
TRBV7-6	TRBJ2-1	-	-	CASSWEKQGRGSYNEQFF	TGTGCCAGCAGCTGGGAAAAACAGGGCCGAGGCTCCTACAATGAGCAGTTCTTC
TRBV29-1	TRBJ1-1	-	-	CSVDLTGFRTEAFF	TGCAGCGTTGATCTGACAGGTTTTAGGACTGAAGCTTTCTTT
TRBV12-5	TRBJ2-7	-	-	CASGFGAGYEQYF	TGTGCTAGTGGTTTTGGCGCGGGTTACGAGCAGTACTTC
TRBV7-2	TRBJ2-5	-	-	CATSNPRAQYF	TGTGCCACTTCGAACCCGAGGGCCCAGTACTTC
TRBV27	TRBJ1-4	-	-	CASSLSQALFF	TGTGCCAGCAGTTTGTCACAGGCCCTGTTTTTT
TRBV7-2	TRBJ1-1	TRBD1	-	CASSLRRGGEAFF	TGTGCCAGCAGCTTGCGCAGGGGGGGTGAAGCTTTCTTT
TRBV5-1	TRBJ1-5	-	once	CASSLNGISNQPQHF	TGCGCCAGCAGCTTGAACGGAATAAGCAATCAGCCCCAGCATTTT
TRBV6-5	TRBJ1-1	-	few	CASSPGQKNTEAFF	TGTGCCAGCAGCCCCGGACAGAAGAACACTGAAGCTTTCTTT
TRBV30	TRBJ2-7	-	-	CAWSSQFAEQYF	TGTGCCTGGAGTAGTCAGTTCGCCGAGCAGTACTTC
TRBV5-4	TRBJ2-3	-	-	CASSESTDTQYF	TGTGCCAGCAGCGAAAGCACAGATACGCAGTATTTT
TRBV4-1	TRBJ2-1	-	-	CASSPGGLREQFF	TGCGCCAGCAGCCCCGGGGGTCTCAGGGAGCAGTTCTTC
TRBV7-2	TRBJ1-2	-	once	CASSRDRIGGYTF	TGTGCCAGCAGCCGAGACAGGATCGGCGGCTACACCTTC
TRBV28	TRBJ1-2	TRBD1	-	CASRSGQLYTF	TGTGCCAGCAGATCGGGACAGCTATACACCTTC
TRBV9	TRBJ2-7	TRBD1	-	CASSATGDPYEQYF	TGTGCCAGCAGCGCGACAGGGGACCCCTACGAGCAGTACTTC
TRBV29-1	TRBJ2-7	-	once	CSVPTGGATSEQYF	TGCAGCGTTCCAACGGGTGGAGCTACGAGCGAGCAGTACTTC
TRBV6-5	TRBJ2-7	TRBD1	-	CASSFRDRSYEQYF	TGTGCCAGCAGTTTTCGGGACAGGTCTTACGAGCAGTACTTC
TRBV7-8	TRBJ2-3	-	-	CASSLKGSRWDTQYF	TGTGCCAGCAGCCTAAAAGGTTCTCGTTGGGATACGCAGTATTTT
TRBV19	TRBJ2-7	TRBD2	few	CASSIASGDEQYF	TGTGCCAGTAGTATCGCTAGCGGGGACGAGCAGTACTTC
TRBV21-1	TRBJ2-5	-	-	CASSKRVGRGHETQYF	TGTGCCAGCAGCAAAAGGGTGGGCAGGGGTCATGAGACCCAGTACTTC
TRBV6-1	TRBJ1-3	TRBD1	-	CASSKQGSGSDTIYF	TGTGCCAGCAGTAAACAGGGGTCCGGGTCCGACACCATATATTTT
TRBV29-1	TRBJ1-2	TRBD1	-	CSVEWGDRVKRNGYTF	TGCAGCGTTGAATGGGGGGACAGGGTGAAGCGGAATGGCTACACCTTC
TRBV27	TRBJ1-5	-	-	CASSLRAGPQPQHF	TGTGCCAGCAGTCTTCGGGCGGGGCCCCAGCCCCAGCATTTT
TRBV29-1	TRBJ1-1	TRBD1	-	CSASGTGGVITEAFF	TGCAGCGCATCCGGGACAGGGGGGGTAATCACTGAAGCTTTCTTT
TRBV28	TRBJ2-7	TRBD2	-	CASSFEREREQYF	TGTGCCAGCAGTTTTGAGCGGGAGAGGGAGCAGTACTTC
TRBV4-1	TRBJ1-1	-	large	CASSQGGPSNTEAFF	TGCGCCAGCAGCCAAGGGGGACCCTCGAACACTGAAGCTTTCTTT
TRBV28	TRBJ1-5	TRBD1	once	CASSTPGQGNQPQHF	TGTGCCAGCAGTACACCGGGACAGGGCAATCAGCCCCAGCATTTT
TRBV19	TRBJ1-2	TRBD1	-	CASSAESGTGDGYTF	TGTGCCAGTAGTGCTGAATCCGGGACAGGGGATGGCTACACCTTC
TRBV2	TRBJ2-7	-	once	CASSAPGGAYEQYF	TGTGCCAGCAGTGCCCCGGGGGGCGCTTACGAGCAGTACTTC
TRBV4-1	TRBJ2-1	TRBD2	-	CASSQDAAGGFYNEQFF	TGCGCCAGCAGCCAAGATGCGGCGGGGGGCTTCTACAATGAGCAGTTCTTC
TRBV7-2	TRBJ2-3	-	once	CASSWTDTDTQYF	TGTGCCAGCAGCTGGACCGACACAGATACGCAGTATTTT
TRBV5-1	TRBJ1-3	-	once	CASSDFRTIYF	TGCGCCAGCAGTGACTTCCGCACCATATATTTT
TRBV5-5	TRBJ2-3	TRBD2	-	CASSLGRASDTQYF	TGTGCCAGCAGCTTAGGGAGGGCCTCAGATACGCAGTATTTT
TRBV11-2	TRBJ2-1	TRBD2	-	CASSHLWERGYNEQFF	TGTGCCAGCAGCCACCTGTGGGAGCGGGGATACAATGAGCAGTTCTTC
TRBV5-1	TRBJ2-3	TRBD2	-	CASSQLTSGSTDTQYF	TGCGCCAGCAGCCAATTGACTAGCGGGAGCACAGATACGCAGTATTTT
TRBV6-4	TRBJ2-2	TRBD2	-	CASSALAGGNTGELFF	TGTGCCAGCAGTGCACTAGCGGGAGGAAACACCGGGGAGCTGTTTTTT